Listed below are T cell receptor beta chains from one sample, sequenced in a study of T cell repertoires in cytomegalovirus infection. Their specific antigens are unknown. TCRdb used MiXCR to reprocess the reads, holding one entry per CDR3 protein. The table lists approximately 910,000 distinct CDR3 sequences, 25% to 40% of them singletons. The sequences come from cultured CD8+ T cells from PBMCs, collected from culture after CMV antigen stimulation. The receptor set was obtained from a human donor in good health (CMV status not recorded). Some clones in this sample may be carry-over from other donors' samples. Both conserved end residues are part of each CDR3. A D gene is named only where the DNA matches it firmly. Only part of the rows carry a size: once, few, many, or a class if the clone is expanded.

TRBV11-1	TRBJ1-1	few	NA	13	CASSPSINTEAFF	TGTGCCAGCAGCCCCTCCATTAACACTGAAGCTTTCTTT
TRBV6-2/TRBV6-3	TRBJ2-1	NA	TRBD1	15	CASSAGQGAYNEQFF	TGTGCCAGCAGCGCGGGACAGGGGGCTTACAATGAGCAGTTCTTC
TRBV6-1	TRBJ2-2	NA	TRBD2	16	CASSYTTSGNTGELFF	TGTGCCAGCAGTTATACCACTAGCGGAAACACCGGGGAGCTGTTTTTT
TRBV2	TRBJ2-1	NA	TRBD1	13	CASDLQGANEQFF	TGTGCCAGCGACCTCCAGGGGGCCAATGAGCAGTTCTTC
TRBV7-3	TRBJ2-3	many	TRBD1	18	CASSLRAWDRGRPDTQYF	TGTGCCAGCAGCTTAAGGGCATGGGACAGGGGGCGCCCAGATACGCAGTATTTT
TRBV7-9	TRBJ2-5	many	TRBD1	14	CASSTAGGQETQYF	TGTGCCAGCAGCACCGCAGGGGGCCAAGAGACCCAGTACTTC
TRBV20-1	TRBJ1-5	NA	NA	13	CSAPGQKNQPQHF	TGCAGTGCTCCAGGACAGAAAAATCAGCCCCAGCATTTT
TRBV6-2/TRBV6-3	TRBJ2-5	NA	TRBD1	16	CASSFPGQGVMETQYF	TGTGCCAGCAGTTTCCCGGGACAGGGGGTCATGGAGACCCAGTACTTC
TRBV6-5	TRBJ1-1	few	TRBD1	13	CASSYSNRGLAFF	TGTGCCAGCAGTTACTCGAACAGGGGGCTAGCTTTCTTT
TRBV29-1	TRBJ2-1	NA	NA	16	CSAGGSSGTPFGEQFF	TGCAGCGCCGGGGGATCATCCGGGACGCCTTTTGGTGAGCAGTTCTTC
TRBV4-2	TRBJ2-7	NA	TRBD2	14	CASSTREGSYEQYF	TGTGCCAGCAGCACCCGGGAGGGTTCCTACGAGCAGTACTTC
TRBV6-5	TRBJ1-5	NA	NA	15	CASSYSGQINQPQHF	TGTGCCAGCAGTTACTCCGGACAGATCAATCAGCCCCAGCATTTT
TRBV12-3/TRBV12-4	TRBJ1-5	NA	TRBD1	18	CASSLGDRVTYSNQTQHF	TGTGCCAGCAGTTTAGGTGACAGGGTCACCTATAGCAATCAGACCCAGCATTTT
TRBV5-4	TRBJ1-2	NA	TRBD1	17	CASSLAGRDRVGYGYTF	TGTGCCAGCAGCTTGGCCGGGAGAGACAGGGTTGGCTATGGCTACACCTTC
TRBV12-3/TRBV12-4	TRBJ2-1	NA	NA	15	CASSQKRLAYNEQFF	TGTGCCAGCAGTCAGAAAAGACTAGCCTACAATGAGCAGTTCTTC
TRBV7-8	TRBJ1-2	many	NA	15	CASSLSGTGVNGYTF	TGTGCCAGCAGCTTAAGTGGCACAGGAGTAAACGGCTACACCTTC
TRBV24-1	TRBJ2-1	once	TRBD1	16	CATSDPTTSGQDEQFF	TGTGCCACCAGTGACCCGACCACGTCCGGACAGGATGAGCAGTTCTTC
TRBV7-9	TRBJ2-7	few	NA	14	CASSSGLLTHEQYF	TGTGCCAGCAGCTCGGGACTTCTGACCCACGAGCAGTACTTC
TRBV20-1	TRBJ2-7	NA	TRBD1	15	CSATGQGLTGYEQYF	TGCAGTGCTACTGGACAGGGACTTACTGGATACGAGCAGTACTTC
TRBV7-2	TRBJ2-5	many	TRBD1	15	CASSPRDRGQETQYF	TGTGCCAGCAGCCCCCGGGACAGGGGGCAAGAGACCCAGTACTTC
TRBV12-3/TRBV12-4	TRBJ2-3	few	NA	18	CASSLSYSIFSSTDTQYF	TGTGCCAGCAGTTTATCCTACTCCATATTCTCTAGCACAGATACGCAGTATTTT
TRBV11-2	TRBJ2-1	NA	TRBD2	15	CASSLNSGGANEQFF	TGTGCCAGCAGCTTAAATAGCGGGGGGGCAAATGAGCAGTTCTTC
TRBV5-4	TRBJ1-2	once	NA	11	CASTTSLGYTF	TGTGCCAGCACCACGTCGTTGGGCTACACCTTC
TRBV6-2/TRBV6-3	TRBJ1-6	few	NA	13	CATDGATDSPLHF	TGTGCCACCGACGGGGCAACGGATTCACCCCTCCACTTT
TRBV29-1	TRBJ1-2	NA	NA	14	CSVEDGVEGYGYTF	TGCAGCGTTGAAGATGGAGTGGAGGGCTATGGCTACACCTTC
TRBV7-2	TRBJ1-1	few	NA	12	CASSLQGTRAFF	TGTGCCAGCAGCTTACAGGGGACGCGGGCTTTCTTT
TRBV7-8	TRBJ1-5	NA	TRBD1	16	CASSLRDRVSNQPQHF	TGTGCCAGCAGCTTAAGGGACAGGGTGAGCAATCAGCCCCAGCATTTT
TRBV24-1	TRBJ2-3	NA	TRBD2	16	CATSDFGGGSTDTQYF	TGTGCCACCAGTGATTTTGGGGGGGGAAGCACAGATACGCAGTATTTT
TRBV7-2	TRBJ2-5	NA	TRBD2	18	CASSHRPLAGVGQETQYF	TGTGCCAGCAGCCACAGGCCCCTAGCGGGGGTGGGACAAGAGACCCAGTACTTC
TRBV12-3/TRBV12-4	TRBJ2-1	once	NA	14	CASSLVEGAGEQLF	TGTGCCAGCAGTTTAGTGGAGGGGGCGGGTGAGCAGCTCTTC
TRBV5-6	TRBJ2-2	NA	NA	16	CANSGLGTSNTGELFF	TGTGCCAACAGCGGGCTCGGGACATCGAACACCGGGGAGCTGTTTTTT
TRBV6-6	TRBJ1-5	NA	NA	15	CASSPRDGPNQPQHF	TGTGCCAGCAGTCCCCGGGACGGACCAAATCAGCCCCAGCATTTT
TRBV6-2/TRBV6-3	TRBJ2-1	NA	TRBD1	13	CANSPLKTGKQFF	TGTGCCAACAGTCCGTTGAAGACAGGGAAGCAGTTCTTC
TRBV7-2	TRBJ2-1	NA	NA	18	CASSLGGVGGEVPDEQFF	TGTGCCAGCAGCTTAGGGGGGGTCGGGGGCGAGGTCCCCGATGAGCAGTTCTTC
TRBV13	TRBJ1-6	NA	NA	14	CASSSGRRYSPLHF	TGTGCCAGCAGCTCGGGACGGCGATATTCACCCCTCCACTTT
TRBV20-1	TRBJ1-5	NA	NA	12	CSAREGGQPQHF	TGCAGTGCTAGAGAAGGTGGGCAGCCCCAGCATTTT
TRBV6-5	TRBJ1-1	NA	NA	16	CASTPGGRGGLAEAFF	TGTGCCAGCACCCCGGGGGGAAGGGGAGGGTTGGCTGAAGCTTTCTTT
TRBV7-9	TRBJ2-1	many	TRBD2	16	CASSPTSGDSYNEQFF	TGTGCCAGCAGCCCGACTAGCGGAGACTCCTACAATGAGCAGTTCTTC
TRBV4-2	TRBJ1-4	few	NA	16	CASSQGGRVGYEKLFF	TGTGCCAGCAGCCAAGGCGGCAGGGTCGGGTATGAAAAACTGTTTTTT
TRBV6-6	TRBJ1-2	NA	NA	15	CASSYSWGANYGYTF	TGTGCCAGCAGTTACTCATGGGGGGCAAACTATGGCTACACCTTC
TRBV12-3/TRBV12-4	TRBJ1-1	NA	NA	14	CASNPNGGHTEAFF	TGTGCCAGCAATCCGAATGGGGGGCACACTGAAGCTTTCTTT
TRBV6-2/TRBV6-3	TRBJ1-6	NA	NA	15	CASSTTEWYNSPLHF	TGTGCCAGCAGTACAACAGAGTGGTATAATTCACCCCTCCACTTT
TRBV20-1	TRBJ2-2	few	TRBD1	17	CSARDSYRGRSGGELFF	TGCAGTGCTAGAGATTCCTACAGGGGCCGGTCCGGCGGGGAGCTGTTTTTT
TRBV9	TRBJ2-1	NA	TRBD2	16	CASSASGGTSRDEQFF	TGTGCCAGCAGCGCAAGCGGGGGGACTAGTAGGGATGAGCAGTTCTTC
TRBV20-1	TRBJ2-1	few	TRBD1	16	CSARSPGQGQYNEQFF	TGCAGTGCGCGATCCCCTGGACAGGGGCAATACAATGAGCAGTTCTTC
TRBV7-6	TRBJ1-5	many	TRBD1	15	CASSPGQGASQPQHF	TGTGCCAGCAGCCCCGGACAGGGGGCTTCTCAGCCCCAGCATTTT
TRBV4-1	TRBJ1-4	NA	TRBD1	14	CASSRDRDSEKLFF	TGCGCCAGCAGTCGCGACAGGGACAGTGAAAAACTGTTTTTT
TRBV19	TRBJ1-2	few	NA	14	CASTHIPAPGGYTF	TGTGCCAGTACTCATATCCCGGCGCCCGGTGGCTACACCTTC
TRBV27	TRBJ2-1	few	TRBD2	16	CASSFGLAGGPNEQFF	TGTGCCAGCAGTTTTGGGTTAGCGGGGGGGCCGAATGAGCAGTTCTTC
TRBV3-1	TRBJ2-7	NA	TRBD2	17	CASTTGLAGPSSYEQYF	TGTGCCAGCACAACGGGGCTAGCGGGGCCGAGCTCCTACGAGCAGTACTTC
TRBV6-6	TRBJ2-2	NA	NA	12	CANGLTTGELFF	TGTGCCAACGGACTTACCACCGGGGAGCTGTTTTTT
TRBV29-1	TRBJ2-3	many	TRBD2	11	CSVGGTDTQYF	TGCAGCGTGGGGGGGACAGATACGCAGTATTTT